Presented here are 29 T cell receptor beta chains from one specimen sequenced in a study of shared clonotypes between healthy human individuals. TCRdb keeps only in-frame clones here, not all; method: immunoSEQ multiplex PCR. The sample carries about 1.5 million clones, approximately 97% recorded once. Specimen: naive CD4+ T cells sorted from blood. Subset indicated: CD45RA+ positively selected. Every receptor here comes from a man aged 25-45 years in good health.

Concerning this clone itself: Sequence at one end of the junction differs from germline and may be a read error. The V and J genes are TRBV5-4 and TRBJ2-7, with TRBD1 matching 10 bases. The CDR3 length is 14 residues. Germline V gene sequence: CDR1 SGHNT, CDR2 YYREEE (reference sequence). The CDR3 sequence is CANSARDRGYEQYF. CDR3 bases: TGTGCCAACAGCGCCCGGGACAGGGGCTACGAGCAGTACTTC.

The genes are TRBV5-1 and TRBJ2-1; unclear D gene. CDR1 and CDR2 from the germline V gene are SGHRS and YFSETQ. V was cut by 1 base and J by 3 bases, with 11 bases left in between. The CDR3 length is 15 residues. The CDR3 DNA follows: TGCGCCAGCAGCTTGTTTGGGGTGGGCTACAATGAGCAGTTCTTC. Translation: CASSLFGVGYNEQFF. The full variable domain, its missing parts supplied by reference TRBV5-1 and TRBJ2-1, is KAGVTQTPRYLIKTRGQQVTLSCSPISGHRSVSWYQQTPGQGLQFLFEYFSETQRNKGNFPGRFSGRQFSNSRSEMNVSTLELGDSALYLCASSLFGVGYNEQFFGPGTRLTVL.

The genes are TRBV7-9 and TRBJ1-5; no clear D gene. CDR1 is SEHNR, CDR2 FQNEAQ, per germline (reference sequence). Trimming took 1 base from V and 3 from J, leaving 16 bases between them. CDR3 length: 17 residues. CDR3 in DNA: TGTGCCAGCAGCTTAGGAGGCGGGATCGGGCTCAATCAGCCCCAGCATTTT. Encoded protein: CASSLGGGIGLNQPQHF.

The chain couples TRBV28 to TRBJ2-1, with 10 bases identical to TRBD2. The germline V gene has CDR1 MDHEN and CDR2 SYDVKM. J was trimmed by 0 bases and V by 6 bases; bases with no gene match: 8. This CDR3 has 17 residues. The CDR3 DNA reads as TGTGCCAGCAGACCAACACCTAGCGGGAGCTCCTACAATGAGCAGTTCTTC. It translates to CASRPTPSGSSYNEQFF.

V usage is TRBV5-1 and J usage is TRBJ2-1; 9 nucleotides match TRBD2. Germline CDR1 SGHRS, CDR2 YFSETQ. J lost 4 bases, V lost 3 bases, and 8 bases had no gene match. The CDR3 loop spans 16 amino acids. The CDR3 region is CASSYGTSSLYNEQFF. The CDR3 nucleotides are TGCGCCAGCAGCTACGGGACTAGCTCTTTATACAATGAGCAGTTCTTC.

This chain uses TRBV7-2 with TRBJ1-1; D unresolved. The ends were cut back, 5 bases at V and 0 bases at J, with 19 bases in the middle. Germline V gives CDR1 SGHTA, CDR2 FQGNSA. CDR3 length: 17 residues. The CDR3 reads CASSHYYPRTVNTEAFF. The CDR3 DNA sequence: TGTGCCAGCAGCCACTACTACCCGCGGACGGTGAACACTGAAGCTTTCTTT.

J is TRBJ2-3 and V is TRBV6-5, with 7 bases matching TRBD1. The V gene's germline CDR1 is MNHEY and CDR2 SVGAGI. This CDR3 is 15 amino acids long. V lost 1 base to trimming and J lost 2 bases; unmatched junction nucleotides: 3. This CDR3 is CASSYLQGVTDTQYF. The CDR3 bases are TGTGCCAGCAGTTACTTGCAGGGGGTCACAGATACGCAGTATTTT.

The CDR3 nucleotides are TGTGCCAGCAGCCAAGATCAATGGGGCGAAGCTTTCTTT. As protein: CASSQDQWGEAFF. This rearrangement joins TRBV14 to TRBJ1-1; TRBD1 is a possible D gene (5 bases). The CDR3 totals 13 residues. Germline CDR1 reads SGHDN; CDR2 reads FVKESK. The V and J ends lost 0 bases and 8 bases respectively, with 10 bases between them. The full variable domain, in which reference TRBV14 and TRBJ1-1 provide the parts outside the CDR3, is EAGVTQFPSHSVIEKGQTVTLRCDPISGHDNLYWYRRVMGKEIKFLLHFVKESKQDESGMPNNRFLAERTGGTYSTLKVQPAELEDSGVYFCASSQDQWGEAFFGQGTRLTVV.

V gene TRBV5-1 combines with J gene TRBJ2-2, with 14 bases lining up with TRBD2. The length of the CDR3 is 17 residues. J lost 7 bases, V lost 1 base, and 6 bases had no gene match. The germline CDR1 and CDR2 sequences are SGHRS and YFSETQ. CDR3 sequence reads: CASSLKTSGRAHGELFF. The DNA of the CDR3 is TGCGCCAGCAGCTTGAAGACTAGCGGGAGGGCCCACGGGGAGCTGTTTTTT. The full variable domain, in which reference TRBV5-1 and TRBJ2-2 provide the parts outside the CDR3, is KAGVTQTPRYLIKTRGQQVTLSCSPISGHRSVSWYQQTPGQGLQFLFEYFSETQRNKGNFPGRFSGRQFSNSRSEMNVSTLELGDSALYLCASSLKTSGRAHGELFFGEGSRLTVL.

CDR3 bases: TGTGCCAGCAGCCGTGGGACCGCGGGGGGTGGCGAGCAGTACTTC. It codes for CASSRGTAGGGEQYF. The rearrangement links TRBV5-6 to TRBJ2-7; 8 bases map to TRBD2. Trimming took 4 bases from V and 6 from J; bases not matched to a gene: 12. This CDR3 region has 15 residues. Germline V gene lookup returns CDR1 SGHDT and CDR2 YYEEEE.

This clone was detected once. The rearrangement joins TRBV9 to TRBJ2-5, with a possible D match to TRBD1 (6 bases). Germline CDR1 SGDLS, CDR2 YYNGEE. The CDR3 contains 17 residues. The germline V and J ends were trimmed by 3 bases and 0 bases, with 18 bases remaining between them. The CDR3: CASSATSTGLYQETQYF. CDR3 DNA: TGTGCCAGCAGCGCAACTTCGACAGGCTTGTACCAAGAGACCCAGTACTTC.

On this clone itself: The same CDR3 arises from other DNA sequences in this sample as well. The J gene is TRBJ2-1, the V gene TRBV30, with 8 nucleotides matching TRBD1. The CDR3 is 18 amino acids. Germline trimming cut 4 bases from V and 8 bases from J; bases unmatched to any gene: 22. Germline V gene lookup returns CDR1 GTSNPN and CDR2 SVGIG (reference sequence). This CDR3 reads CAWNSRDRRSGLGDEQFF. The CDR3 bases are TGTGCCTGGAACTCCCGGGACAGGAGGTCTGGTCTAGGGGATGAGCAGTTCTTC.

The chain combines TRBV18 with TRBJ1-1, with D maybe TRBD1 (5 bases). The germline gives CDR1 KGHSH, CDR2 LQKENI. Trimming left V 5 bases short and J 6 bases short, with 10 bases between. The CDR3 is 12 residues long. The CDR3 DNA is TGTGCCAGCTCATCCCCGGGGGCTGAAGCTTTCTTT. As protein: CASSSPGAEAFF.

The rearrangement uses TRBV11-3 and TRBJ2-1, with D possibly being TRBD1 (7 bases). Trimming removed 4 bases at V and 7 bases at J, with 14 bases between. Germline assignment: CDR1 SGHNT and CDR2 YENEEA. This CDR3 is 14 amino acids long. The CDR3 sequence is CASSSGGSKNEQFF. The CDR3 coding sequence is TGTGCCAGCAGCTCAGGGGGGAGCAAGAATGAGCAGTTCTTC.

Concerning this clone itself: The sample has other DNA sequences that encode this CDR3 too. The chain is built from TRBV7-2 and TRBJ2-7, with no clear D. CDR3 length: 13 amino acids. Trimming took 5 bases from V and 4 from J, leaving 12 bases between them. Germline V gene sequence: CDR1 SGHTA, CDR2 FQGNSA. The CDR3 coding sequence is TGTGCCAGCAGCAGAACCCCTAATTACGAGCAGTACTTC. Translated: CASSRTPNYEQYF.

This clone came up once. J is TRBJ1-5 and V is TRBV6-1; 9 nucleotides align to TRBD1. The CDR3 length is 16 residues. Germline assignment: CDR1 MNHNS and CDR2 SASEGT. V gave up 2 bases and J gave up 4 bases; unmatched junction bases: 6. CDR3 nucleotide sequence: TGTGCCAGCAGTGAAACCTTGGGACAGGGTAATCAGCCCCAGCATTTT. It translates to CASSETLGQGNQPQHF.

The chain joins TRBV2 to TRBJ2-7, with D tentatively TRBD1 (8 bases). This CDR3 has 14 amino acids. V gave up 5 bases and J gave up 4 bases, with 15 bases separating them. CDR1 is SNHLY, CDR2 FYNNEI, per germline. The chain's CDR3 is CASSYDRGGYEQYF. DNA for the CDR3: TGTGCCAGCAGTTACGACAGGGGAGGGTACGAGCAGTACTTC.

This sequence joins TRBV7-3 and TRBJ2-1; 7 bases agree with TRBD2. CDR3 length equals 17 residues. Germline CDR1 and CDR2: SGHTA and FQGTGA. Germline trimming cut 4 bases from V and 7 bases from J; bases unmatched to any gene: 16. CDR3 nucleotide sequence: TGTGCCAGCAGCTCACGAGCGGGACGCCAGAAGGTAAATGAGCAGTTCTTC. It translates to CASSSRAGRQKVNEQFF.

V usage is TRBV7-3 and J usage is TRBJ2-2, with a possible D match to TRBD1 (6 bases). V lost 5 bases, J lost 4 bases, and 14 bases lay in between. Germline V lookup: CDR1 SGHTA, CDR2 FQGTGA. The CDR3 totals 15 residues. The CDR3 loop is CASSRTTGITGELFF. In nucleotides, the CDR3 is TGTGCCAGCAGCCGAACCACAGGGATCACCGGGGAGCTGTTTTTT.

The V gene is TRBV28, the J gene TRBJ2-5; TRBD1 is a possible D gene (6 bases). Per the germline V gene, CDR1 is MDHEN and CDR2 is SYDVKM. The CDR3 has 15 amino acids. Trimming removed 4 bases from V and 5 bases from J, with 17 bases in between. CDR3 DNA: TGTGCCAGCAGTTCCAGGTGGGGGCGCTCGGAGACCCAGTACTTC. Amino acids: CASSSRWGRSETQYF.

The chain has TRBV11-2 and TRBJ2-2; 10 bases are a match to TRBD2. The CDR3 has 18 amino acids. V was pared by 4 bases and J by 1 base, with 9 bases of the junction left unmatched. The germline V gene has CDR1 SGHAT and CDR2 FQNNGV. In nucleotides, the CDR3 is TGTGCCAGCAGCTACCTCACTAGCGGGGTACTGAACACCGGGGAGCTGTTTTTT. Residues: CASSYLTSGVLNTGELFF.

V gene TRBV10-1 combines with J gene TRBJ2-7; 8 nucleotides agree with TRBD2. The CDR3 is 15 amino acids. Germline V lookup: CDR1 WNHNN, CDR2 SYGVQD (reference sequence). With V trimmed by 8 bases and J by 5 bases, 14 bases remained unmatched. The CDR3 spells CASSKSGSVRDEQYF. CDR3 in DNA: TGCGCCAGCTCTAAGAGCGGGAGTGTCAGGGACGAGCAGTACTTC.

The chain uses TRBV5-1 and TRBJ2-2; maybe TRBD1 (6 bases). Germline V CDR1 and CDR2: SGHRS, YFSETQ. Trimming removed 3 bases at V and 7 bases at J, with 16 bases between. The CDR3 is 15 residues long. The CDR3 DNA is TGCGCCAGCAGCTCTGGACAGCCTCGAAGCGGGGAGCTGTTTTTT. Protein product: CASSSGQPRSGELFF.

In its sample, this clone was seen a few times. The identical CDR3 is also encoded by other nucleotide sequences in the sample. This CDR3 is CASSMGETQYF. CDR3 bases: TGTGCCAGTAGTATGGGGGAGACCCAGTACTTC. The chain joins TRBV19 to TRBJ2-5; D is uncertain. The CDR3 is 11 amino acids. V gave up 3 bases and J gave up 5 bases, with 4 bases separating them. The germline gives CDR1 LNHDA, CDR2 SQIVND (reference sequence).

CDR3 region: CASSGRDSYEQYF. The CDR3, as DNA: TGTGCCAGCAGCGGGAGGGACAGCTACGAGCAGTACTTC. V gene TRBV5-4 combines with J gene TRBJ2-7; D may be TRBD1 or TRBD2 (7 bases each). Trimming stripped 4 bases from V and 3 bases from J, with 11 bases between. Germline V CDR1 and CDR2: SGHNT, YYREEE (reference sequence). CDR3 length: 13 residues.

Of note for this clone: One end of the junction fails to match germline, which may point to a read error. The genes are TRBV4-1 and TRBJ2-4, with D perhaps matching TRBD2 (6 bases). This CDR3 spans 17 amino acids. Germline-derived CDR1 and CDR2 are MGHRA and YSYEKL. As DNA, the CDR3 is TGCGCCAGCAGCCAGATCGGAGGGCCCTCGGCCACAAACATTCAGTACTTC. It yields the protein CASSQIGGPSATNIQYF.

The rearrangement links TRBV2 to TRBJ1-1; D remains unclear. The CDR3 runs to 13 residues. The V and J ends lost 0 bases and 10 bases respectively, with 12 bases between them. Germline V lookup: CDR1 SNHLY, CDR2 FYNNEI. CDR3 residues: CASSEALALLAFF. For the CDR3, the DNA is TGTGCCAGCAGTGAAGCTCTTGCTTTGTTAGCTTTCTTT.

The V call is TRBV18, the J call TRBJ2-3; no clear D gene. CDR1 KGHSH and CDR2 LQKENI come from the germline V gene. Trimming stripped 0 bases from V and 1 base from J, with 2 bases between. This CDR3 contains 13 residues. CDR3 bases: TGTGCCAGCTCACCACCCCGCACAGATACGCAGTATTTT. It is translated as CASSPPRTDTQYF.

The CDR3 coding sequence is TGTGCCAGCAGTCCCTGGAAGACAGGGGCTGAAGCTTTCTTT. Translated: CASSPWKTGAEAFF. The chain combines TRBV27 with TRBJ1-1; 8 nucleotides align to TRBD1. The length of the CDR3 is 14 residues. V lost 5 bases, J lost 6 bases, and 8 bases stayed unmatched. The germline V gene has CDR1 MNHEY and CDR2 SMNVEV (reference sequence).